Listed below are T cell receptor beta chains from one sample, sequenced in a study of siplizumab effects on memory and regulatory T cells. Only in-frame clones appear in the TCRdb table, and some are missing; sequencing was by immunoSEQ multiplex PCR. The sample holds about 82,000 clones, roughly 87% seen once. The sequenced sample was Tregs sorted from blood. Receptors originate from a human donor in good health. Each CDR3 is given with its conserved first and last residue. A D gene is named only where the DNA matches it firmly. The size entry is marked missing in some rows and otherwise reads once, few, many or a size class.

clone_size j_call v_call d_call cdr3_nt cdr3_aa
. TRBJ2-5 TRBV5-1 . TGCGCCAGCAGCTCGGAGGGGGCGCGGGAAGAGACCCAGTACTTC CASSSEGAREETQYF
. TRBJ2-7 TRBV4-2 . TGTGCCAGCAGCCAAGTTGGCAGGCACTACGAGCAGTACTTC CASSQVGRHYEQYF
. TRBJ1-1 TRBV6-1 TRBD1 TGTGCCAGCAGTGCCGTTCTTGCTCCCCTACAGGGGCAGATGAACACTGAAGCTTTCTTT CASSAVLAPLQGQMNTEAFF
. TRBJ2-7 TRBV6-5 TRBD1 TGTGCCAGCAGTTACTGGGGACAGGGGTACGAGCAGTACTTC CASSYWGQGYEQYF
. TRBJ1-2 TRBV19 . TGTGCCAGTAGTTTACTCCAGGGGATCTATGGCTACACCTTC CASSLLQGIYGYTF
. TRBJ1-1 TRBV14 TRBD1 TGTGCCAGCAGCCAAGATGGGGACAGGGCTAGGGCTTTCTTT CASSQDGDRARAFF
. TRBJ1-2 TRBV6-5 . TGTGCCAGCAGTTACGACGCCTGGGGGTCTCGTGGCTACACCTTC CASSYDAWGSRGYTF
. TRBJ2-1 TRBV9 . TGTGCCAGCACCCCTAGCTCAGGGCGCAATGAGCAGTTCTTC CASTPSSGRNEQFF
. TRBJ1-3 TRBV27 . TGTGCCAGCAGTTCCCGGGGCACCATATATTTT CASSSRGTIYF
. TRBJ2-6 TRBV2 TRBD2 TGTGCCAGCAGGGGTCGGAGCGGGGGTGGTGGGGCCAACGTCCTGACTTTC CASRGRSGGGGANVLTF
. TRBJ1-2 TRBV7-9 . TGTGCCAGCAGCCCCTTTGAGGGGAATAACTATGGCTACACCTTC CASSPFEGNNYGYTF
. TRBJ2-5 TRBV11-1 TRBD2 TGTGCCAGCAGCGCGACTAGCAGGGAGACCCAGTACTTC CASSATSRETQYF
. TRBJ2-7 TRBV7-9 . TGTGCCAGCAGCCGAGAGGCGTTAGGGGAGCAGTACTTC CASSREALGEQYF
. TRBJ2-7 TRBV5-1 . TGCGCCAGCAGCTTGGCTCTGGGTATCTACGAGCAGTACTTC CASSLALGIYEQYF
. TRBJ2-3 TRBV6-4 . TGTGCCAGCAGTGAAGGAGGCAACACAGATACGCAGTATTTT CASSEGGNTDTQYF
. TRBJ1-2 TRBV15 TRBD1 TGTGCCACCAGCAGAGGCTCCACAGGGGGCTATGCCTATGGCTACACCTTC CATSRGSTGGYAYGYTF
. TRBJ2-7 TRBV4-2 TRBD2 TGTGCCAGCAGCCAAGGTAGCGGGGGGGCCGACGAGCAGTACTTC CASSQGSGGADEQYF
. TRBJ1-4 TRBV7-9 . TGTGCCAGCGCGGGGAGGCAGTTTGAAAAACTGTTTTTT CASAGRQFEKLFF
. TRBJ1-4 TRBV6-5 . TGTGCCAGCAGTTGGGGTAAAGGGGGGGCGGAAAAACTGTTTTTT CASSWGKGGAEKLFF
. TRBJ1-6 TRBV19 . TGTGCCAGTAGTACTACCATTTTGCATTCACCCCTCCACTTT CASSTTILHSPLHF
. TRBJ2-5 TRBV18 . TGTGCCAGCTCACAGGGTTCGGAGACCCAGTACTTC CASSQGSETQYF
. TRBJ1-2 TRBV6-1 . TGTGCCAGCAGTGTCGGGACGCACTATGGCTACACCTTC CASSVGTHYGYTF
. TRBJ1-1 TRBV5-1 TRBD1 TGCGCCAGCAGCCTGGGACAGGCGGGATACACTGAAGCTTTCTTT CASSLGQAGYTEAFF
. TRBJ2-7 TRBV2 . TGTGCCAGCAGTGAGCAGGCTGGCTACGAGCAGTACTTC CASSEQAGYEQYF
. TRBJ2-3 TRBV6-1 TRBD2 TGTGCCAGCAGTGAAGGGGAGGGGCGAAGTATTGGGACGCAGTATTTT CASSEGEGRSIGTQYF
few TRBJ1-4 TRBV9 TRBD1 TGTGCCAGCAGCGCTTGGACAGGGAATGAAAAACTGTTTTTT CASSAWTGNEKLFF
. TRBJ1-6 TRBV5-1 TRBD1 TGCGCCAGCAGCTTGACAACAGGGGAGGGGTATAATTCACCCCTCCACTTT CASSLTTGEGYNSPLHF
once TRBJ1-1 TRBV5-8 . TGTGCCAGCAGCTTTGTGGATGAAGCTTTCTTT CASSFVDEAFF